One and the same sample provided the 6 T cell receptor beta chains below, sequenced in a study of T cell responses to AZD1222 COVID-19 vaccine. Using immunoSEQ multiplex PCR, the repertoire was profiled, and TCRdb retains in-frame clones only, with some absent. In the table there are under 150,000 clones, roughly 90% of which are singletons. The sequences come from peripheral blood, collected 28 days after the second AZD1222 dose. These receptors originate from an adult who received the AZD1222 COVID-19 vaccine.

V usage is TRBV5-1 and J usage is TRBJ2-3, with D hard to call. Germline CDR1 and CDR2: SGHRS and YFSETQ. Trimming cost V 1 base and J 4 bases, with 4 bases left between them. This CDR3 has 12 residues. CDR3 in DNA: TGCGCCAGCAGCTTGACCCCAGATACGCAGTATTTT. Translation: CASSLTPDTQYF.

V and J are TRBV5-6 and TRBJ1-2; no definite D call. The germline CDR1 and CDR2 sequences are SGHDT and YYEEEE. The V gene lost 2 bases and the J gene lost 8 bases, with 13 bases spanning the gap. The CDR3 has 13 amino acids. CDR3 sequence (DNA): TGTGCCAGCAGCTTTGGGCGGCGCCCGGGCTACACCTTC. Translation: CASSFGRRPGYTF.

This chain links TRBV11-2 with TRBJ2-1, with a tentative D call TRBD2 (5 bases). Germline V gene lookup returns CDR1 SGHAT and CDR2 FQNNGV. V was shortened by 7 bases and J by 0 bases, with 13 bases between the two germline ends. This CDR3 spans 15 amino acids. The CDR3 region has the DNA TGTGCCAGCACCGAGGGCACGAGCTCCTACAATGAGCAGTTCTTC. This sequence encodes CASTEGTSSYNEQFF.

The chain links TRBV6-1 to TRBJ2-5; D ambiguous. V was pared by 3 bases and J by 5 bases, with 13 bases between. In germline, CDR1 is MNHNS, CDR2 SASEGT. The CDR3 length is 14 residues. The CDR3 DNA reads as TGTGCCAGCAGTGACGACCCGGGCAGGGAGACCCAGTACTTC. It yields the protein CASSDDPGRETQYF.

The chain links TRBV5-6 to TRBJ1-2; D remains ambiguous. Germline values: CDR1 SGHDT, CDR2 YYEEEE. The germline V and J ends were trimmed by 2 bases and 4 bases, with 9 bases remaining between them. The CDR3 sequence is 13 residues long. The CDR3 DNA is TGTGCCAGCAGCTTATTGACGAGCTATGGCTACACCTTC. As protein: CASSLLTSYGYTF.

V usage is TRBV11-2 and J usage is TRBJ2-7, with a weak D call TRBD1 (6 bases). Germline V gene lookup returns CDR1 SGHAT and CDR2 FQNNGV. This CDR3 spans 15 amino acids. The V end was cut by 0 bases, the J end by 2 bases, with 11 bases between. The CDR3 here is CASSLDTRGTYEQYF. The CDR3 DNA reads TGTGCCAGCAGCTTAGATACCAGGGGAACCTACGAGCAGTACTTC.